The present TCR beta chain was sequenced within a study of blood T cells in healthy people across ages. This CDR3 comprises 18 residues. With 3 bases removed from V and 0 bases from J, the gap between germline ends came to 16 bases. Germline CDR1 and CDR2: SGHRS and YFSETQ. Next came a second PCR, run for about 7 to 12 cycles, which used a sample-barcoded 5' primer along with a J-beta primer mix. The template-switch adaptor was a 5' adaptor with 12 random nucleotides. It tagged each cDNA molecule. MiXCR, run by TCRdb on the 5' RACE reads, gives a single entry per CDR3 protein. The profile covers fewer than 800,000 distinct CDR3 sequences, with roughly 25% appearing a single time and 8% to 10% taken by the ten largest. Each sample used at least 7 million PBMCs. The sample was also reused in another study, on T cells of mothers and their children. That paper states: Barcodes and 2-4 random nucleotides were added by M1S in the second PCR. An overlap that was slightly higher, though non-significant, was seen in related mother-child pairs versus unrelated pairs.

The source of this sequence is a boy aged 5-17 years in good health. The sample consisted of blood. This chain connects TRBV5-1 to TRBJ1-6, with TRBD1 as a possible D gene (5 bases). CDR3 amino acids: CASSWGTDESSYNSPLHF. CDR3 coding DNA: TGCGCCAGCAGCTGGGGGACCGATGAGAGCTCCTATAATTCACCCCTCCACTTT. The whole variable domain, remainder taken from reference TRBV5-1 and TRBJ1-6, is KAGVTQTPRYLIKTRGQQVTLSCSPISGHRSVSWYQQTPGQGLQFLFEYFSETQRNKGNFPGRFSGRQFSNSRSEMNVSTLELGDSALYLCASSWGTDESSYNSPLHFGNGTRLTVT.